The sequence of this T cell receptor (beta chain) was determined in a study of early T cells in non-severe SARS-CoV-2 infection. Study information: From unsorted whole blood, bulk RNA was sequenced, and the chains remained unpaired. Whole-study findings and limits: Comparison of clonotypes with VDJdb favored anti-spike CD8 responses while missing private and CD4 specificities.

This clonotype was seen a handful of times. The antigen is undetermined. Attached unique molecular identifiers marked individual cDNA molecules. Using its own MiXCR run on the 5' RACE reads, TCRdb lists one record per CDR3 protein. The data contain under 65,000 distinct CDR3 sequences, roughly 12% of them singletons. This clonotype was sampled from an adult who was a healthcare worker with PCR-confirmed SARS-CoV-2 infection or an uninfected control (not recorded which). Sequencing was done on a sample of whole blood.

The CDR3 DNA reads TGTGCCAGCAGCCCTCCGGGACTCTACAATGAGCAGTTCTTC. Its translation: CASSPPGLYNEQFF. The rearrangement links TRBV7-6 to TRBJ2-1; TRBD2 is a possible D gene (6 bases). The V gene lost 5 bases and the J gene lost 3 bases, with 11 bases spanning the gap. CDR1 and CDR2 (germline): SGHVS, FNYEAQ. This CDR3 spans 14 amino acids.